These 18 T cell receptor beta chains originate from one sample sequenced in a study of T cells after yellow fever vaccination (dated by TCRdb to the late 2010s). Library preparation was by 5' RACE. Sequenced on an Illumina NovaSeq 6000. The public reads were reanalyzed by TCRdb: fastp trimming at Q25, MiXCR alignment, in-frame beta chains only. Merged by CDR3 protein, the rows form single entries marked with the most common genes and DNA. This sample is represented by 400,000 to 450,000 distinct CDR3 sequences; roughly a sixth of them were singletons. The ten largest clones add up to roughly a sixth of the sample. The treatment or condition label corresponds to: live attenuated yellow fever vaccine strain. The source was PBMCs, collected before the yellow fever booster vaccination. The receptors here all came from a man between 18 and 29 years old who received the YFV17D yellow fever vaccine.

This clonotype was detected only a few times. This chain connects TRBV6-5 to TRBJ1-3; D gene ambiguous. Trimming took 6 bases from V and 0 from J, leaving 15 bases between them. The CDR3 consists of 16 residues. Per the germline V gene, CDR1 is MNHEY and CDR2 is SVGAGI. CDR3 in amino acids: CASRPYWGSSGNTIYF. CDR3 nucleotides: TGTGCCAGCAGACCCTACTGGGGTAGCTCTGGAAACACCATATATTTT.

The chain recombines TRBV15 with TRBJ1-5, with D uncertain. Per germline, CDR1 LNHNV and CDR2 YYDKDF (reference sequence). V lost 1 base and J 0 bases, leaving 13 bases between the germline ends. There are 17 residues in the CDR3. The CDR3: CATSRVGQQLSNQPQHF. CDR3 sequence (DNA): TGTGCCACCAGCAGAGTGGGCCAACAACTTAGCAATCAGCCCCAGCATTTT.

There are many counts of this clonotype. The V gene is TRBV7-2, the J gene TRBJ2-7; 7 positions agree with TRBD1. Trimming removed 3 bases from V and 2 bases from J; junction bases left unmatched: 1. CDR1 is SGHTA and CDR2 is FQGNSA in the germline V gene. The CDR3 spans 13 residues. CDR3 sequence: CASSFDRAYEQYV. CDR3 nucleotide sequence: TGTGCCAGCAGCTTCGACAGGGCCTACGAGCAGTACGTC.

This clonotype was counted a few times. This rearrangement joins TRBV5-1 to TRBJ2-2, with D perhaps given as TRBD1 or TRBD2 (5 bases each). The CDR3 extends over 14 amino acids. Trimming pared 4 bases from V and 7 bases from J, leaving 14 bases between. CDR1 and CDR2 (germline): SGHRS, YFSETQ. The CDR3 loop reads CASSRGDGNGELFF. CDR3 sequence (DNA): TGCGCCAGCAGCCGAGGGGACGGGAACGGGGAGCTGTTTTTT.

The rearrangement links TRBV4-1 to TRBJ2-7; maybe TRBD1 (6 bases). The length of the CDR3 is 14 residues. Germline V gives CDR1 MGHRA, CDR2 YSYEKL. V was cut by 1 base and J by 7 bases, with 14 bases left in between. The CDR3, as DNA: TGCGCCAGCAGCCAAGGACCCGCAGGGGAGGAGCAGTACGTC. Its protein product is CASSQGPAGEEQYV.

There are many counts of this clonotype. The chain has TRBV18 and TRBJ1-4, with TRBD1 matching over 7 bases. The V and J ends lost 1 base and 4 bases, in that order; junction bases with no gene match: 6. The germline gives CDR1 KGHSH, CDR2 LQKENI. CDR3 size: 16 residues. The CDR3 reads CASSPLADRRNEKLFF. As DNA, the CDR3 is TGTGCCAGCTCACCACTGGCGGACAGGCGTAATGAAAAACTGTTTTTT.

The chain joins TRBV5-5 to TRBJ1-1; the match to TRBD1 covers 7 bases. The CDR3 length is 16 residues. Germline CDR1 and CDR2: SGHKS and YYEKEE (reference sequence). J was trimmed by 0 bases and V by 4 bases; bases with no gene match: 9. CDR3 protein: CASSPTGTAMNTEAFF. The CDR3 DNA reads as TGTGCCAGCAGCCCAACCGGGACAGCCATGAACACTGAAGCTTTCTTT.

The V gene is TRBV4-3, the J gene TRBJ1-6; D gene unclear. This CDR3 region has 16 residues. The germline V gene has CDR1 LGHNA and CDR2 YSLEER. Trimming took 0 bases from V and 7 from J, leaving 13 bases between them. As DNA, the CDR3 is TGCGCCAGCAGCCAAGATACCGGGCTCGAGAATTCACCCCTCCACTTT. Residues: CASSQDTGLENSPLHF.

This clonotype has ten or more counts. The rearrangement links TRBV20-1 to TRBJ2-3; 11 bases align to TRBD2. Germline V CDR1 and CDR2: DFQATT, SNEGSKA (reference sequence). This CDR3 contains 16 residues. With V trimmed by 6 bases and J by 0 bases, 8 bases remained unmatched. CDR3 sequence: CSAGRIAGGSTDTQYF. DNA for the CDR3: TGCAGTGCAGGCCGAATAGCGGGGGGGAGCACAGATACGCAGTATTTT.

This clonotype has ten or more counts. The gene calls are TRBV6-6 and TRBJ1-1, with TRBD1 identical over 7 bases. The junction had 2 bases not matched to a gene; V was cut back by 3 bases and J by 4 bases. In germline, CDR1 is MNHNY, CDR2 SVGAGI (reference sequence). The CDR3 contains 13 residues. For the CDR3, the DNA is TGTGCCAGCAGTTATTCAGGGGGCACTGAAGCTTTCTTT. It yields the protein CASSYSGGTEAFF.

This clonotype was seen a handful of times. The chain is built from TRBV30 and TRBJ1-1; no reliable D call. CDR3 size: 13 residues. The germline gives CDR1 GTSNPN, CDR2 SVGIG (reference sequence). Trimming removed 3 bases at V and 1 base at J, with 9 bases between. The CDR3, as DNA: TGTGCCTGGAGAGGTTCGGGGAACACTGAAGCTTTCTTT. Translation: CAWRGSGNTEAFF.

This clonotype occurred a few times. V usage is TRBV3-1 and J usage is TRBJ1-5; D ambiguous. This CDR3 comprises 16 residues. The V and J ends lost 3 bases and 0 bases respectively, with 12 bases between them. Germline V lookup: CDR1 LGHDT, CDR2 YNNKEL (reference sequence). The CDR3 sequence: CASSQGKGISNQPQHF. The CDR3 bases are TGTGCCAGCAGCCAGGGGAAGGGTATTAGCAATCAGCCCCAGCATTTT.

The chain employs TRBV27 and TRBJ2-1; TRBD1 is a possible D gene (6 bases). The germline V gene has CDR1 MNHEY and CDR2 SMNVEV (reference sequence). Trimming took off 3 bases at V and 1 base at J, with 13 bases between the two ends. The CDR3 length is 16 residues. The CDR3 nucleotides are TGTGCCAGCAGTTTTTCAGGGGAAGGGTCCTACAATGAGCAGTTCTTC. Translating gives CASSFSGEGSYNEQFF.

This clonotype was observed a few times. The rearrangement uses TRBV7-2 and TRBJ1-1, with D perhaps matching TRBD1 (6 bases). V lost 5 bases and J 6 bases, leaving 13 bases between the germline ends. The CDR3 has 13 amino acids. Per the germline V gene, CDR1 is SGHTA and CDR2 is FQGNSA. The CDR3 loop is CASSRGTYPEAFF. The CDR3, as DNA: TGTGCCAGCAGCCGAGGGACATACCCTGAAGCTTTCTTT.

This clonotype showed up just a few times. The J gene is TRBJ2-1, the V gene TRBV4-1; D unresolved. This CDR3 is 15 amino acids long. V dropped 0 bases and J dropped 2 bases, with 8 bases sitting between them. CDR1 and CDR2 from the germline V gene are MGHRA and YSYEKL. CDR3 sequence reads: CASSQDAATYNEQFF. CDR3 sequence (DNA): TGCGCCAGCAGCCAAGATGCAGCCACCTACAATGAGCAGTTCTTC.

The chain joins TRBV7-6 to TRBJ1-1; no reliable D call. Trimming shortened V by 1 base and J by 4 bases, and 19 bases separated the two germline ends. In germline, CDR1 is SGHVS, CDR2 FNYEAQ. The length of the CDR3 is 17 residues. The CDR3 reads CASSLVGYGSVGTEAFF. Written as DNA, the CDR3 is TGTGCCAGCAGCTTAGTGGGATATGGTAGTGTGGGCACTGAAGCTTTCTTT.

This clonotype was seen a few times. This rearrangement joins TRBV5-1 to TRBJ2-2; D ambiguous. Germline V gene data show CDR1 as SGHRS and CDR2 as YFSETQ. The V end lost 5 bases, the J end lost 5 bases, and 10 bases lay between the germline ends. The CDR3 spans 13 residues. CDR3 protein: CASSFQATGELFF. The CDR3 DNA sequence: TGCGCCAGCAGTTTTCAGGCTACCGGGGAGCTGTTTTTT.

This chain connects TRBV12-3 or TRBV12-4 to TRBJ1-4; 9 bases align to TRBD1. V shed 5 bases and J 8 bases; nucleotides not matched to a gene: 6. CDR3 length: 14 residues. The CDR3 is CASSTGTGYEKLFF. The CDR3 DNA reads TGTGCCAGCAGTACCGGGACAGGGTACGAAAAACTGTTTTTT.